This TCR beta chain comes out of a study of cytomegalovirus exposure and HLA in healthy donors. This clone was seen a few times. The antigen is undetermined. Primers included in the PCR were 60 Vbeta and 13 Jbeta primers. Data came from immunoSEQ multiplex PCR; TCRdb stores just in-frame clones and leaves some out. This repertoire shows over 100,000 clones, 70% found once; its top ten account for approximately 8.6%. From germline, CDR1 is GTSNPN and CDR2 SVGIG (reference sequence). V was pared by 2 bases and J by 3 bases, with 14 bases between. The CDR3 is 15 residues long. Study outcomes and limitations: Association with HLA alleles at 0.05 false discovery rate was found for 15,000 or so TCR beta sequences in a later analysis.

The source of this sequence is a man younger than 45 in good health and CMV-seropositive. This chain uses TRBV30 with TRBJ2-1; no definite D call. Sequencing input: PBMCs. The CDR3, as DNA: TGTGCCTGGAGTCTACCTGGTGCTTTCTACAATGAGCAGTTCTTC. Translated: CAWSLPGAFYNEQFF.